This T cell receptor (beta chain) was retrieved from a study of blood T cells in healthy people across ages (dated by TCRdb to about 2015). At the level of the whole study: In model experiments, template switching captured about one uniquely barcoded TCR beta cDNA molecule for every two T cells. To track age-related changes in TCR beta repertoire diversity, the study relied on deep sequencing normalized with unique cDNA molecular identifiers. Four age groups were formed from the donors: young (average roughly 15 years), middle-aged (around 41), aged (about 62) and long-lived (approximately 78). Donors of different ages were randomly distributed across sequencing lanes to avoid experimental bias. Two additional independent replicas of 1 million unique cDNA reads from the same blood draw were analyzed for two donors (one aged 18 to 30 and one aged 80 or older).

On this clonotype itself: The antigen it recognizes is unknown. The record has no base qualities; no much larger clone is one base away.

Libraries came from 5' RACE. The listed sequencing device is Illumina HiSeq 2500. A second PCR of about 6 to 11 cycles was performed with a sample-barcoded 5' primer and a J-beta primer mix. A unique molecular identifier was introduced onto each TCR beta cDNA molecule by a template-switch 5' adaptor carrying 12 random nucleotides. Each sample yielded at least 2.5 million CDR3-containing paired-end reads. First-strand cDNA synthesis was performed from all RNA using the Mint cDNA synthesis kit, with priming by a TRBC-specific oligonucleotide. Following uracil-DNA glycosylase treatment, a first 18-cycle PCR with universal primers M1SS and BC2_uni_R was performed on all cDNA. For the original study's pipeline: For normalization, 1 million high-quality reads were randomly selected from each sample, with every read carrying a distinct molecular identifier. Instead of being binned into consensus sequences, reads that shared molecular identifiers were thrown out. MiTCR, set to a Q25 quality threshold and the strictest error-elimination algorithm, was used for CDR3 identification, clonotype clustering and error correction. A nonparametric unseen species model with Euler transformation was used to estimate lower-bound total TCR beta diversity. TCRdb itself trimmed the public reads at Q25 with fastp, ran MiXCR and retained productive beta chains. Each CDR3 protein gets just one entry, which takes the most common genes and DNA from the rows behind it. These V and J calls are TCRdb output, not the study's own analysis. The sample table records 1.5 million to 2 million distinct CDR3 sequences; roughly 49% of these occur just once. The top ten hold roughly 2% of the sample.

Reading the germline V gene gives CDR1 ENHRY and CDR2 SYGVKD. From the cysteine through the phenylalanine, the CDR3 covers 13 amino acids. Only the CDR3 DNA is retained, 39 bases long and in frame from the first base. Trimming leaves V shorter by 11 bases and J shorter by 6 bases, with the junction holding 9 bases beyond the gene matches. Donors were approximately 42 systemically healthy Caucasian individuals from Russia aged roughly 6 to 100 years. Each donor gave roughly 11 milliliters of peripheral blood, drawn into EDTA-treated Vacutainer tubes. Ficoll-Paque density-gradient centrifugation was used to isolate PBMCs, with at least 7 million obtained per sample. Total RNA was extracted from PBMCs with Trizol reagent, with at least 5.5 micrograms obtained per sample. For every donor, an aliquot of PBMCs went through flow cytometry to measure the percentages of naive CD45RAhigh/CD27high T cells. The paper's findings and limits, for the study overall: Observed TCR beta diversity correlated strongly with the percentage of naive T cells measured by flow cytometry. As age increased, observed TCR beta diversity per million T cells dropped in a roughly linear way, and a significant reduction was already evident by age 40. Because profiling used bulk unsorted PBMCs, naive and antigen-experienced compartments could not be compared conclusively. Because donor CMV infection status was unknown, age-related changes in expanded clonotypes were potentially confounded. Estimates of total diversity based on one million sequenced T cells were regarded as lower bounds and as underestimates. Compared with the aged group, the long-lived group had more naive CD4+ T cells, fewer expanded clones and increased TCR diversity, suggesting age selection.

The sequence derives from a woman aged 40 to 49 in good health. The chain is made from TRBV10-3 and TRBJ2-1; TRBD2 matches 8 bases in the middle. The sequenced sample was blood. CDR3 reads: CAPPGGGPNEQFF. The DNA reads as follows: TGTGCCCCGCCAGGCGGGGGGCCCAATGAGCAGTTCTTC.